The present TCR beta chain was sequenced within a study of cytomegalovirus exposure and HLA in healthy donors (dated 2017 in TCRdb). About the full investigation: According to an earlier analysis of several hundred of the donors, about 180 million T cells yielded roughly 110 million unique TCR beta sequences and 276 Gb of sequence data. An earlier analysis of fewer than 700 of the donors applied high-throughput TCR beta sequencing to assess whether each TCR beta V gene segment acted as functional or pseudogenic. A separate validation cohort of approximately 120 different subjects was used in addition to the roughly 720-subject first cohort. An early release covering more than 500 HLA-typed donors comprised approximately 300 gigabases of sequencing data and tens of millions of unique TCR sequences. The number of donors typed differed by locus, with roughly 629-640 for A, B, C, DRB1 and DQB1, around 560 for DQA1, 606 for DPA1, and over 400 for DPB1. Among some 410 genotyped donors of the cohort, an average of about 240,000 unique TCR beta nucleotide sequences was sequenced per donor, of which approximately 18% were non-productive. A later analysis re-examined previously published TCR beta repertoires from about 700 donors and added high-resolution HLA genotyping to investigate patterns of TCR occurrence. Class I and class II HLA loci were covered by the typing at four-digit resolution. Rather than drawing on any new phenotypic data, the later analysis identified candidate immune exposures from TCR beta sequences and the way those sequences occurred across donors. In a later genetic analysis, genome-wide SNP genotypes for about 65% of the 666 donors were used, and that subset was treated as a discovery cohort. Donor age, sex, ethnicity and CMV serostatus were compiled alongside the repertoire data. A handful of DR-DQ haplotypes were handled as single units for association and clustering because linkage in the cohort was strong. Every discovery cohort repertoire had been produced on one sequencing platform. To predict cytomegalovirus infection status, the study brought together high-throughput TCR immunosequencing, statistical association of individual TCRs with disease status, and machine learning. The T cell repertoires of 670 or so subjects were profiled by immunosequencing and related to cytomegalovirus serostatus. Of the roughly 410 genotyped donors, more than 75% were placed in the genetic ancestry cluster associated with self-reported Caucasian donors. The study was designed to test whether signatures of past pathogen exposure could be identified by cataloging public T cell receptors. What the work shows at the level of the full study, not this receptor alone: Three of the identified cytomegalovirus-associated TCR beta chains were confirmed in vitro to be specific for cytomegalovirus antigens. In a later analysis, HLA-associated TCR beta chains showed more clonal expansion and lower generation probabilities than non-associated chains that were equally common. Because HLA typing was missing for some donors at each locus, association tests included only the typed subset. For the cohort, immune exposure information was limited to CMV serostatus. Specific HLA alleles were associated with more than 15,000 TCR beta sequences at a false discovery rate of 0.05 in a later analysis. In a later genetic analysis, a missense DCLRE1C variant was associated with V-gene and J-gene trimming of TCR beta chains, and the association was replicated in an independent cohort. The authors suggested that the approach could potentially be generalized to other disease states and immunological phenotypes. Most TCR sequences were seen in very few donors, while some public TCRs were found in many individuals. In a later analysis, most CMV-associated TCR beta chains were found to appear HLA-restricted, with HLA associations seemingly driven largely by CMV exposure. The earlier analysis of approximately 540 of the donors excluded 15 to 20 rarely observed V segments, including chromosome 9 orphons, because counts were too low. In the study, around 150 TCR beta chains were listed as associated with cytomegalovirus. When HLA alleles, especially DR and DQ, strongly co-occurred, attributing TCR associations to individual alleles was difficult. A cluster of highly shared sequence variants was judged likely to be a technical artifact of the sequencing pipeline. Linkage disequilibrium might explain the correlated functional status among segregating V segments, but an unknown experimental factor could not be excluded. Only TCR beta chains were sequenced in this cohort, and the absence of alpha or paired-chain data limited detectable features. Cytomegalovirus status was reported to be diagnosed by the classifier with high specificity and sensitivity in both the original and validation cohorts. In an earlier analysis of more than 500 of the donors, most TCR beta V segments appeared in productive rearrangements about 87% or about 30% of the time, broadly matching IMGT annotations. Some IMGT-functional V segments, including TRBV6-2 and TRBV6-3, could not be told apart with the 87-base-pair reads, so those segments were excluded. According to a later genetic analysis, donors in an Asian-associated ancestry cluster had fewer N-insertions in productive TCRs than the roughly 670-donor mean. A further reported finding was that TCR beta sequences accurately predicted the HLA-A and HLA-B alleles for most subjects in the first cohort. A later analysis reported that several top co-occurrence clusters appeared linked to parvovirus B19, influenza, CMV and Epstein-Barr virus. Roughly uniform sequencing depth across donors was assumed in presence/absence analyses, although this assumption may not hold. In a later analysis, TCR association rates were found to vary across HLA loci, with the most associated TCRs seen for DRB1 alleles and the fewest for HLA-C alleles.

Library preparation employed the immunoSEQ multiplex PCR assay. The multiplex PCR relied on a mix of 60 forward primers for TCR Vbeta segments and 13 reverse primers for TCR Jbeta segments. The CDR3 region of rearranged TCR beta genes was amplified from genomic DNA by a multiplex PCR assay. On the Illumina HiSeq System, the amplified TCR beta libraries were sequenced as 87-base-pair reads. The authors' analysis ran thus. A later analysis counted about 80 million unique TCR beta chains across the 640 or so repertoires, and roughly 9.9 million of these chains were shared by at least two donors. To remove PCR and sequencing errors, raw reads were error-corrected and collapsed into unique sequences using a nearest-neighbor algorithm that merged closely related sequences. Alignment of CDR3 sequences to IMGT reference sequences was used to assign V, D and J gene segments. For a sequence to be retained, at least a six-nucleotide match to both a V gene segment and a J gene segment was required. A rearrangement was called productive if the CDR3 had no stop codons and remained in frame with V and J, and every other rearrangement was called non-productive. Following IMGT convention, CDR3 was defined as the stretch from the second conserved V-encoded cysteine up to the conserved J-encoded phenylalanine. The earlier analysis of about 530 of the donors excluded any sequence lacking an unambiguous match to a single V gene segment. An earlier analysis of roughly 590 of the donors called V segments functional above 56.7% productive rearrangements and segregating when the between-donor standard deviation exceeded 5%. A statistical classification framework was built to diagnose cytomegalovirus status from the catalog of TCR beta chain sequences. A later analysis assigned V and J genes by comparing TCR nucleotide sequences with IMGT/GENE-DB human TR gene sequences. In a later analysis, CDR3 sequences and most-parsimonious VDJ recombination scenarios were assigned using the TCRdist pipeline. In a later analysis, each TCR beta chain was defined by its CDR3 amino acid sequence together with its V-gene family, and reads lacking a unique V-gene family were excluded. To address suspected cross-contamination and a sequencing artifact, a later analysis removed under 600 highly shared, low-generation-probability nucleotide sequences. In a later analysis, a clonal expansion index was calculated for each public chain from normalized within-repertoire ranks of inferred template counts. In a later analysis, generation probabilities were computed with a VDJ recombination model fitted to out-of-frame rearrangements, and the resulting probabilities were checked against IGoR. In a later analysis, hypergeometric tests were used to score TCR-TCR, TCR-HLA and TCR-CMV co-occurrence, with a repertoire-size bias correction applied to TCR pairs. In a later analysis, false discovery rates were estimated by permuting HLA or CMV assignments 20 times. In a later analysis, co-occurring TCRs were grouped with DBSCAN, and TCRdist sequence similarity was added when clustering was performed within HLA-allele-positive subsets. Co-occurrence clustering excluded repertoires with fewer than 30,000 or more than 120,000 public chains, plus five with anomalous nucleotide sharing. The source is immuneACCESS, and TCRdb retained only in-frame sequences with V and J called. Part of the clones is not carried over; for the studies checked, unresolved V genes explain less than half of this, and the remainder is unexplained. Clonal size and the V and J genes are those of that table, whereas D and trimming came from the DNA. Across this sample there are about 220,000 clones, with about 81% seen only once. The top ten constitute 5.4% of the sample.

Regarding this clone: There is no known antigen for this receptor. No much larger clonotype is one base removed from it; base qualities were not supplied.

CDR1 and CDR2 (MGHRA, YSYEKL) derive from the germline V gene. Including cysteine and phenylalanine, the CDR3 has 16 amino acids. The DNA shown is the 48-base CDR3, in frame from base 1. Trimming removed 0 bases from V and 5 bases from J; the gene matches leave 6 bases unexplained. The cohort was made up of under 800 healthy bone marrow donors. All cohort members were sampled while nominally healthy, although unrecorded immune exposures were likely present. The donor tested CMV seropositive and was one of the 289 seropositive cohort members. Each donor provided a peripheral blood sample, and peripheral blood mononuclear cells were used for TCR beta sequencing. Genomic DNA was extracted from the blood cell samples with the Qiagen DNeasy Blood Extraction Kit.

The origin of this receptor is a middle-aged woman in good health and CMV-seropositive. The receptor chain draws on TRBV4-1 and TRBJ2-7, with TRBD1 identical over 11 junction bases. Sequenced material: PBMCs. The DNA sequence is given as TGCGCCAGCAGCCAAGATCAGGACAGGGGGCGGAACGAGCAGTACTTC. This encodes CASSQDQDRGRNEQYF.